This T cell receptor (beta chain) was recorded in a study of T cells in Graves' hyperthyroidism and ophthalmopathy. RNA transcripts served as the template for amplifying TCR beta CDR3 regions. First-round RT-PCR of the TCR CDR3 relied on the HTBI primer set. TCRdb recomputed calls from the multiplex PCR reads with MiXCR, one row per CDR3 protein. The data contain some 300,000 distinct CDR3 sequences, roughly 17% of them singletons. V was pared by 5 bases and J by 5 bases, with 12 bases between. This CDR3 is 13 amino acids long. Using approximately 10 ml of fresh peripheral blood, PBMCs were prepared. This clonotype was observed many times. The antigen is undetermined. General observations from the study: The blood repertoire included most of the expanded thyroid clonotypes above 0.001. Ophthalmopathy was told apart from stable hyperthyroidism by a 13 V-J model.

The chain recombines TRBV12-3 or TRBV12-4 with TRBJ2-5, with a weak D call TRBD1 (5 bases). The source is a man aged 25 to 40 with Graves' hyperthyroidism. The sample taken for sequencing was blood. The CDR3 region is CASSPRVRETQYF. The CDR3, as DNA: TGTGCCAGCAGTCCCAGGGTTAGGGAGACCCAGTACTTC.